This T cell receptor (beta chain) was identified in a study of identical twins' blood T cells. Study summary: Approximately 12 libraries, six alpha and six beta, gave roughly 51 million reads.

CDR3 length equals 13 residues. TCR cDNA libraries were made from RNA using a previously described, modified protocol. Via MiXCR, TCRdb re-called the 5' RACE reads, giving one row per CDR3 protein. The sample has 300,000 to 450,000 distinct CDR3 sequences, about 28% seen once. General study points: Shared environment remains a possible cause of twin similarity.

As regards this clonotype: Its matching antigen is unknown. One end of the junction fails to match germline, which may point to a read error.

The V gene is TRBV12-3 or TRBV12-4, the J gene TRBJ1-1, with unresolved D. The source of this sequence is a woman aged 18 to 55 in good health. The material sequenced was PBMCs. This chain's CDR3 is CARSLSENTEAFF. The CDR3, as DNA: TGTGCCCGCAGCCTGTCCGAGAACACTGAAGCTTTCTTT.